One and the same sample provided the 19 T cell receptor beta chains below, sequenced in a study of CD8+ T cells in alopecia areata. Treatment given: oral pan-JAK inhibitor, 5-10 mg twice daily. TCR sequencing used cDNA made by reverse transcription of extracted RNA. Only in-frame clones appear in the TCRdb table, and some are missing; sequencing was by immunoSEQ multiplex PCR. Of some 150,000 clones in the sample, roughly four fifths were seen once. Material: CD8+ T cells sorted from blood, obtained at week 4, from a patient treated with tofacitinib. The receptor set was obtained from a human donor with alopecia areata.

The chain has TRBV29-1 and TRBJ2-5; D possibly corresponds to TRBD2 (6 bases). This CDR3 is 13 amino acids long. CDR1 is SQVTM, CDR2 ANQGSEA, per germline. Trimming left V 1 base short and J 5 bases short, with 11 bases between. CDR3 sequence reads: CSVEVAGRETQYF. For the CDR3, the DNA is TGCAGCGTTGAAGTGGCGGGGAGGGAGACCCAGTACTTC.

This clone was detected only a few times. The chain couples TRBV4-2 to TRBJ2-7; no firm D call. The germline gives CDR1 LGHNA, CDR2 YNFKEQ. V was trimmed by 4 bases and J by 5 bases, leaving 18 bases between them. There are 15 residues in the CDR3. The CDR3 DNA follows: TGTGCCAGCAGCCGTCCAGTCGACGGTCGGGACGAGCAGTACTTC. Protein: CASSRPVDGRDEQYF.

The chain is built from TRBV4-1 and TRBJ1-5; D is undetermined. The CDR3 runs to 15 residues. V dropped 0 bases and J dropped 4 bases, with 10 bases sitting between them. Germline V gene sequence: CDR1 MGHRA, CDR2 YSYEKL. The CDR3 DNA sequence: TGCGCCAGCAGCCAAGAAAGGACCCGGAATCAGCCCCAGCATTTT. Protein sequence: CASSQERTRNQPQHF.

This rearrangement joins TRBV11-2 to TRBJ2-3; D is undetermined. Trimming took 4 bases from V and 2 from J, leaving 13 bases between them. The CDR3 length is 15 residues. Germline V gene data show CDR1 as SGHAT and CDR2 as FQNNGV. The CDR3 coding sequence is TGTGCCAGCAGCTCCGGGCTTTCCTACACAGATACGCAGTATTTT. It codes for CASSSGLSYTDTQYF.

The genes are TRBV7-9 and TRBJ1-1; D unclear. Germline assignment: CDR1 SEHNR and CDR2 FQNEAQ (reference sequence). V was shortened by 3 bases and J by 1 base, with 9 bases between the two germline ends. This CDR3 comprises 14 residues. In nucleotides, the CDR3 is TGTGCCAGCAGCTTTTTCGGTGGGAACACTGAAGCTTTCTTT. It yields the protein CASSFFGGNTEAFF.

The chain employs TRBV4-1 and TRBJ2-5; TRBD1 agrees at 7 bases. This CDR3 is 15 amino acids long. V lost 4 bases, J lost 5 bases, and 10 bases stayed unmatched. Germline V gene lookup returns CDR1 MGHRA and CDR2 YSYEKL. Written as DNA, the CDR3 is TGCGCCAGCAGCCTATACAGGGGCCCAACGGAGACCCAGTACTTC. Amino acid sequence: CASSLYRGPTETQYF.

The V and J genes are TRBV11-1 and TRBJ2-7; D is unresolved. Germline values: CDR1 SGHAT, CDR2 FQDESV (reference sequence). Trimming stripped 5 bases from V and 2 bases from J, with 7 bases between. The CDR3 contains 12 residues. The CDR3, as DNA: TGTGCCAGCAGCGCGGACCCCTACGAGCAGTACTTC. Protein sequence: CASSADPYEQYF.

This clone appeared a single time. The genes are TRBV29-1 and TRBJ2-7, with unresolved D. Germline lookup yields CDR1 SQVTM and CDR2 ANQGSEA. V was cut by 3 bases and J by 5 bases, with 8 bases left in between. The CDR3 has 11 residues. The CDR3 loop reads CSVEVGNEQYF. The CDR3 DNA reads TGCAGCGTTGAGGTGGGGAACGAGCAGTACTTC.

The chain joins TRBV5-6 to TRBJ2-4; D perhaps matches TRBD2 (6 bases). Germline CDR1 reads SGHDT; CDR2 reads YYEEEE. Between the trimmed V and J ends, which lost 4 bases and 6 bases, there was a span of 14 bases. The CDR3 is 14 amino acids. CDR3 nucleotides: TGTGCCAGCAGCATCCCGGAGGGGCCAAACATTCAGTACTTC. Protein product: CASSIPEGPNIQYF.

In regard to this clone: This CDR3 is also generated by other DNA sequences in the sample. This sequence joins TRBV5-6 and TRBJ2-7; D might be TRBD2 (5 bases). The CDR3 sequence is 14 residues long. The V and J ends lost 2 bases and 2 bases respectively, with 11 bases between them. Germline assignment: CDR1 SGHDT and CDR2 YYEEEE. In DNA form, the CDR3 reads TGTGCCAGCAGCTTCGGTGCGGGCACCTACGAGCAGTACTTC. Translated: CASSFGAGTYEQYF.

The chain joins TRBV4-1 to TRBJ2-1; D perhaps matches TRBD2 (5 bases). The germline V and J ends were trimmed by 0 bases and 4 bases, with 13 bases remaining between them. The germline gives CDR1 MGHRA, CDR2 YSYEKL. CDR3 length equals 16 residues. The CDR3 protein is CASSQELVGKYNEQFF. In DNA, the CDR3 is TGCGCCAGCAGCCAAGAACTAGTAGGAAAGTACAATGAGCAGTTCTTC.

The rearrangement joins TRBV19 to TRBJ1-1, with D hard to call. The CDR3 totals 14 residues. The germline gives CDR1 LNHDA, CDR2 SQIVND (reference sequence). Trimming took 3 bases from V and 6 from J, leaving 14 bases between them. The CDR3 here is CASSIGGQASEAFF. The CDR3 DNA is TGTGCCAGTAGTATCGGCGGTCAGGCGTCTGAAGCTTTCTTT.

The V call is TRBV19, the J call TRBJ2-7, with 9 bases aligning to TRBD1. Germline V gene data show CDR1 as LNHDA and CDR2 as SQIVND (reference sequence). Losses at the gene ends were 3 bases for V and 2 bases for J; bases not matched to a gene: 8. The CDR3 has 16 amino acids. CDR3 in DNA: TGTGCCAGTAGTATGGTTCGGGACAGGGAGGCCTACGAGCAGTACTTC. Residues: CASSMVRDREAYEQYF. Drawing the rest from reference TRBV19 and TRBJ2-7, the complete variable domain is DGGITQSPKYLFRKEGQNVTLSCEQNLNHDAMYWYRQDPGQGLRLIYYSQIVNDFQKGDIAEGYSVSREKKESFPLTVTSAQKNPTAFYLCASSMVRDREAYEQYFGPGTRLTVT.

This sequence joins TRBV5-1 and TRBJ1-2; 12 nucleotides agree with TRBD1. Trimming removed 4 bases from V and 7 bases from J; junction bases left unmatched: 5. The CDR3 spans 14 residues. Germline V gene data show CDR1 as SGHRS and CDR2 as YFSETQ. CDR3 region: CASSLGQGAVGYTF. CDR3 DNA sequence: TGCGCCAGCAGCCTGGGACAGGGGGCGGTTGGCTACACCTTC.

J is TRBJ1-6 and V is TRBV19, with TRBD1 matching 7 bases. Germline loops: CDR1 LNHDA, CDR2 SQIVND (reference sequence). The CDR3 runs to 14 residues. V trimming: 3 bases; J trimming: 8 bases; junction bases outside the gene matches: 4. The CDR3 sequence: CASSIYRGDSPLHF. In DNA form, the CDR3 reads TGTGCCAGTAGTATTTACAGGGGTGATTCACCCCTCCACTTT.

The rearrangement links TRBV4-1 to TRBJ2-2, with TRBD1 as a possible D gene (6 bases). Trimming cost V 4 bases and J 5 bases, with 14 bases left between them. The CDR3 loop spans 15 amino acids. CDR1 MGHRA and CDR2 YSYEKL come from the germline V gene. The CDR3 DNA is TGCGCCAGCAGCCCATCCTCAGGGGCTACCGGGGAGCTGTTTTTT. As protein: CASSPSSGATGELFF.

The CDR3 loop is CSVAQGRKDHNYGYTF. DNA of the CDR3: TGCAGCGTCGCCCAGGGACGGAAGGACCACAACTATGGCTACACCTTC. This chain connects TRBV29-1 to TRBJ1-2; a weak D match, TRBD1 (5 bases). CDR3 size: 16 residues. Trimming shortened V by 6 bases and J by 2 bases, and 22 bases separated the two germline ends. Germline lookup yields CDR1 SQVTM and CDR2 ANQGSEA.

This clone was detected only once. This sequence joins TRBV28 and TRBJ1-2; a possible D gene is TRBD1 (5 bases). The CDR3 runs 14 residues. V was clipped by 4 bases and J by 3 bases, with 12 bases between them. Per germline, CDR1 MDHEN and CDR2 SYDVKM. The CDR3 DNA follows: TGTGCCAGCAGTTGGCGCAGGGTGGACTATGGCTACACCTTC. The encoded protein is CASSWRRVDYGYTF.

The chain carries TRBV29-1 and TRBJ2-7; maybe TRBD1 (5 bases). The germline V gene encodes CDR1 SQVTM and CDR2 ANQGSEA. V lost 6 bases and J lost 5, with 14 bases in between. This CDR3 has 12 amino acids. The CDR3 is CSVAYQGNEQYF. The CDR3 bases are TGCAGCGTCGCTTACCAGGGTAACGAGCAGTACTTC.